This is a list of T cell receptor beta chains from one sample in a study of blood T cells in healthy people across ages. MiXCR, run by TCRdb on the 5' RACE reads, gives a single entry per CDR3 protein. The sample carries over 1.5 million distinct CDR3 sequences, roughly 52% recorded once. Input material: blood. The source is a woman aged 40-49 years in good health. CDR3s include the opening cysteine and the closing phenylalanine or tryptophan. A D gene is named only where the DNA matches it firmly. Clone size is given for some rows only: seen once, a few or many times, or a class if the clone is expanded.

CDR3 DNA | CDR3 protein | D gene | J gene | clone size | V gene
TGCAGTGCTAGTGGGAGGCCCCTCAGGAACAAAGAGACCCAGTACTTC | CSASGRPLRNKETQYF | NA | TRBJ2-5 | few | TRBV20-1
TGCAGCGTCGGTCTGATAGGGGCGGAAACGTACACAGATACGCAGTATTTT | CSVGLIGAETYTDTQYF | NA | TRBJ2-3 | NA | TRBV29-1
TGTGCCAGCAGCTTATCGCAGGGTAGAGATACGCAGTATTTT | CASSLSQGRDTQYF | NA | TRBJ2-3 | NA | TRBV7-3
TGCAGTGTTCAGGGAGGGGGCTACAATGAGCAGTTCTTC | CSVQGGGYNEQFF | NA | TRBJ2-1 | few | TRBV20-1
TGTGCCAGCAGGCCGGGACTAGCAACTAATGAAAAACTGTTTTTT | CASRPGLATNEKLFF | NA | TRBJ1-4 | once | TRBV2
TGTGCCAGCAGTTACTCGAGGACAGGGGAGGTCTATGGCTACACCTTC | CASSYSRTGEVYGYTF | TRBD1 | TRBJ1-2 | NA | TRBV6-5
TGCAGTGCGGACCTAGCGGGGGCTGGCAATGAGCAGTACTTC | CSADLAGAGNEQYF | TRBD2 | TRBJ2-7 | NA | TRBV20-1
TGTGCCAGCAGTGAATTGGGGGGGGCCTCATGGCCCTACAATGAGCAGTTCTTC | CASSELGGASWPYNEQFF | NA | TRBJ2-1 | few | TRBV6-1
TGTGCCAGCAGTTTGGTGGGAGCTATAGGCTACACCTTC | CASSLVGAIGYTF | NA | TRBJ1-2 | few | TRBV28
TGCAGCTTGGGGAATAGCCAAGAGACCCAGTACTTC | CSLGNSQETQYF | NA | TRBJ2-5 | NA | TRBV29-1
TGTGCCAGCAGTTCATATGGGAAGGGCCTATATGGCTACACCTTC | CASSSYGKGLYGYTF | NA | TRBJ1-2 | NA | TRBV6-2/TRBV6-3
TGTGCCAGCAGTTATCTTAAGACAGGGAGGATGAGGGATCAGCCCCAGCATTTT | CASSYLKTGRMRDQPQHF | TRBD1 | TRBJ1-5 | NA | TRBV12-3/TRBV12-4
TGCAGCGTCGGGAGGGACAGGGATGAAAAACTGTTTTTT | CSVGRDRDEKLFF | TRBD1 | TRBJ1-4 | few | TRBV29-1
TGCAGTCCCGAGAGAGGCCAAGAGACCCAGTACTTC | CSPERGQETQYF | NA | TRBJ2-5 | NA | TRBV20-1
TGTGCCAGCACCTTAGGAGGGTCTGGGGCCAACGTCCTGACTTTC | CASTLGGSGANVLTF | NA | TRBJ2-6 | once | TRBV6-2/TRBV6-3
TGTGCCAGCGGGGACAGGGGACATTATGGGGCCAACGTCCTGACTTTC | CASGDRGHYGANVLTF | TRBD1 | TRBJ2-6 | once | TRBV14
TGTGCCAGCAGTGGATGGGAAGATCAGCCCCAGCATTTT | CASSGWEDQPQHF | NA | TRBJ1-5 | NA | TRBV6-2/TRBV6-3
TGTGCCAGCAGTTACTCGGCGGGACAGGCAAACTACGAGCAGTACTTC | CASSYSAGQANYEQYF | TRBD1 | TRBJ2-7 | NA | TRBV6-5
TGCAGCGTTGCTTCTGGCAGGGGATCTCTCCACGAGCAGTACTTC | CSVASGRGSLHEQYF | NA | TRBJ2-7 | NA | TRBV29-1
TGCAGTGCTAGAGATTGGCAGGAAGACCTCTCCTATGGCTACACCTTC | CSARDWQEDLSYGYTF | NA | TRBJ1-2 | NA | TRBV20-1
TGTGCGAGCAGCCGAATTTCGGGGACCCAGTACTTC | CASSRISGTQYF | NA | TRBJ2-5 | once | TRBV3-1
TGTGCCAGCAGTACAGAGTTCTCCTACGAGCAGTACTTC | CASSTEFSYEQYF | NA | TRBJ2-7 | few | TRBV6-2/TRBV6-3
TGCAGTGCTAGAGATGACAGCCGAGGCTATGGCTACACCTTC | CSARDDSRGYGYTF | NA | TRBJ1-2 | NA | TRBV20-1
TGTGCCAGCAGCCCTAGGCGGACTGACTACGAGCAGTACTTC | CASSPRRTDYEQYF | NA | TRBJ2-7 | NA | TRBV6-5
TGTGCCAGCACCTTAAGGACATCTGGCTACACCTTC | CASTLRTSGYTF | NA | TRBJ1-2 | NA | TRBV7-2
TGTGCCAGCAGTTCTACGAGTTCGGGGCCTTGGGATGAGCAGTTCTTC | CASSSTSSGPWDEQFF | NA | TRBJ2-1 | NA | TRBV6-6
TGTGCCAGCAGCTTCGGGTCCAGTTTAGCGGGGGGCTCCTACGAGCAGTACTTC | CASSFGSSLAGGSYEQYF | TRBD2 | TRBJ2-7 | NA | TRBV7-2
TGTGCCAGCAGTTACCCGGGACAGGGTAGAGAAGCTTTCTTT | CASSYPGQGREAFF | TRBD1 | TRBJ1-1 | NA | TRBV6-5
TGTGCCAGCAGCTCTCAGACAGGGGACAACGAGCAGTACTTC | CASSSQTGDNEQYF | TRBD1 | TRBJ2-7 | NA | TRBV7-6
TGTGCCAGCAGTTTTTTTAGTACGGGCCAAGAGACCCAGTACTTC | CASSFFSTGQETQYF | NA | TRBJ2-5 | few | TRBV12-3/TRBV12-4
TGTGCCAGCAGTCCCCTTTCGACAAATCCTAACTATGGCTACACCTTC | CASSPLSTNPNYGYTF | NA | TRBJ1-2 | once | TRBV12-3/TRBV12-4
TGTGCCAGCAGCCAAGAGGGAGGGGGAAACTATGGCTACACCTTC | CASSQEGGGNYGYTF | NA | TRBJ1-2 | NA | TRBV4-2
TGTGCCACCAGTGATTGGACAGGCGGCACAGATACGCAGTATTTT | CATSDWTGGTDTQYF | TRBD1 | TRBJ2-3 | few | TRBV24-1
TGTGCCAGCAGCCGCCGGGGTTACAATGAGCAGTTCTTC | CASSRRGYNEQFF | NA | TRBJ2-1 | few | TRBV11-2
TGTGCCAGCGGGACTAGCCGGGGCCAAGAGACCCAGTACTTC | CASGTSRGQETQYF | TRBD2 | TRBJ2-5 | NA | TRBV5-4
TGTGCCAGCAGCTTACTAGCGGGGGCTCAAGAGACCCAGTACTTC | CASSLLAGAQETQYF | TRBD2 | TRBJ2-5 | many | TRBV12-3/TRBV12-4
TGTGCCAGCAGTTACGGCGGGATAGTGTACTTC | CASSYGGIVYF | NA | TRBJ2-5 | few | TRBV6-2/TRBV6-3
TGCAGCGTTGATCCCGCAGGGTATGGCTACACCTTC | CSVDPAGYGYTF | NA | TRBJ1-2 | NA | TRBV29-1
TGTGCCAGCAGTGAGTGGGAGCAGTTCTTC | CASSEWEQFF | NA | TRBJ2-1 | few | TRBV2
TGTGCCAGCAGCCAAGTAGCACAGCTTCTGGTTTCTGGGGCCAACGTCCTGACTTTC | CASSQVAQLLVSGANVLTF | NA | TRBJ2-6 | NA | TRBV4-2
TGTGCCAGCGGGCTAGATACGCAGTATTTT | CASGLDTQYF | NA | TRBJ2-3 | NA | TRBV7-2
TGTGCCAGCAGCTTAGCCCCGGGACAGGGGCTCGGTGGTAGCAATCAGCCCCAGCATTTT | CASSLAPGQGLGGSNQPQHF | TRBD1 | TRBJ1-5 | NA | TRBV11-2
TGTGCCAGCAGGGAAACAGATACGCAGCATTTT | CASRETDTQHF | NA | TRBJ1-5 | NA | TRBV28
TGTGCCAGCAGTTTCCTTCAGGGGCTGGGGGAGACCCAGTACTTC | CASSFLQGLGETQYF | NA | TRBJ2-5 | few | TRBV12-3/TRBV12-4